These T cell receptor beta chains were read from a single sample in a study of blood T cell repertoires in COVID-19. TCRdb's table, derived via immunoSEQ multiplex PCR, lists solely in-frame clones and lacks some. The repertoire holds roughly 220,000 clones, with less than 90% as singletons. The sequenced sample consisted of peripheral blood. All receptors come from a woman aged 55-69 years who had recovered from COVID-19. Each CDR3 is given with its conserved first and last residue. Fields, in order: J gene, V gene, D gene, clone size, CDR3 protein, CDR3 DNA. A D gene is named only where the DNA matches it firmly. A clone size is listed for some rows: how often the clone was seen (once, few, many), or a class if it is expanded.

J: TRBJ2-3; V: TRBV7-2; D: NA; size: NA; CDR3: CASSLERGMGPDTQYF; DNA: TGTGCCAGCAGCTTAGAACGGGGGATGGGCCCAGATACGCAGTATTTT
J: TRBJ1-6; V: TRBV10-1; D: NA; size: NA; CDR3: CASSESPGSPLHF; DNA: TGCGCCAGCAGTGAGTCGCCAGGGTCGCCCCTCCACTTT
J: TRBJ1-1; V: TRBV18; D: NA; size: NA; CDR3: CASSPGLGAENTEAFF; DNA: TGTGCCAGCTCACCAGGTTTAGGGGCAGAGAACACTGAAGCTTTCTTT
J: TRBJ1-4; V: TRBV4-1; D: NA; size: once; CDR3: CASSRAYNEKLFF; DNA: TGCGCCAGCAGCCGGGCCTATAATGAAAAACTGTTTTTT
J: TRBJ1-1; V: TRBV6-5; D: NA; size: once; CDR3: CASSYSKRVGTEAFF; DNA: TGTGCCAGCAGTTACTCGAAGAGGGTGGGCACTGAAGCTTTCTTT
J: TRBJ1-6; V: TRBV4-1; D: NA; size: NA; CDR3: CASSPSRDSPLHF; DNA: TGCGCCAGCAGCCCCTCCAGGGATTCACCCCTCCACTTT
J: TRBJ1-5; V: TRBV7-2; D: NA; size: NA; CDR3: CASSPRGVPQHF; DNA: TGTGCCAGCAGCCCCCGGGGGGTCCCCCAGCATTTT
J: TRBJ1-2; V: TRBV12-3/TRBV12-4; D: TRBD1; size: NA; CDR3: CASSPTGVGGYTF; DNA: TGTGCCAGCAGTCCGACAGGGGTTGGTGGCTACACCTTC
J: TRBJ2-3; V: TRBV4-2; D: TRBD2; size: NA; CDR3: CASSQEPLAGGPLDTQYF; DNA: TGTGCCAGCAGCCAAGAGCCGCTAGCGGGGGGGCCGCTAGATACGCAGTATTTT
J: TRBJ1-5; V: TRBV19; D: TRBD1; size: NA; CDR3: CASRLTGLSNQPQHF; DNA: TGTGCCAGTAGGCTGACAGGGTTGAGCAATCAGCCCCAGCATTTT
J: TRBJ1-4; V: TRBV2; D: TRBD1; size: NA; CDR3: CASRGTQGVGEKLFF; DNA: TGTGCCAGCAGAGGAACACAGGGGGTTGGGGAAAAACTGTTTTTT
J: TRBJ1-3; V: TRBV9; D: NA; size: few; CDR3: CASSPWTNGNTIYF; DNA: TGTGCCAGCAGCCCGTGGACAAATGGAAACACCATATATTTT
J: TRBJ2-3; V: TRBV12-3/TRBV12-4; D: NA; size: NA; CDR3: CASSLDSRDTQYF; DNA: TGTGCCAGCAGTTTAGACTCCAGGGATACGCAGTATTTT
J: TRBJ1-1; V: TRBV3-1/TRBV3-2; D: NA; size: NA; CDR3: CASSLALTGRSEAFF; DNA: TGTGCCAGCAGCCTCGCATTGACAGGCCGCTCTGAAGCTTTCTTT
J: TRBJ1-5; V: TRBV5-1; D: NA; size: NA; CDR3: CASSFQGGDQPQHF; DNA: TGCGCCAGCAGCTTTCAGGGTGGGGATCAGCCCCAGCATTTT
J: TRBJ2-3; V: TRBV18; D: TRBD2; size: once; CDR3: CASSPLAGITDTQYF; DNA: TGTGCCAGCTCACCACTAGCGGGCATCACAGATACGCAGTATTTT
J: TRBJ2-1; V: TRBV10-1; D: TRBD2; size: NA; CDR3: CASSPLAGANNEQFF; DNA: TGCGCCAGCAGCCCACTAGCGGGGGCCAACAATGAGCAGTTCTTC
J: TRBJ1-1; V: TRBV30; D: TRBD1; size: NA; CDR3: CAWSDRTGPNTEAFF; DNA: TGTGCCTGGAGCGACCGGACAGGGCCGAACACTGAAGCTTTCTTT
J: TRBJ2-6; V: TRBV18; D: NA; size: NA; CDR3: CASADGGSGANVLTF; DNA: TGTGCCAGCGCCGACGGGGGCTCTGGGGCCAACGTCCTGACTTTC
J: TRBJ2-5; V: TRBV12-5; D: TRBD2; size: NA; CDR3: CASGGTGLGSQETQYF; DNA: TGTGCTAGTGGTGGTACGGGACTAGGGTCCCAAGAGACCCAGTACTTC
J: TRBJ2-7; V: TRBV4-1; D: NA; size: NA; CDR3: CASSQEYAGVEQYF; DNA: TGCGCCAGCAGCCAAGAATATGCAGGGGTCGAGCAGTACTTC
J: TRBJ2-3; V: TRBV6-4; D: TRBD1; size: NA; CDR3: CASSDSGQGADTQYF; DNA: TGTGCCAGCAGTGACTCAGGTCAGGGGGCAGATACGCAGTATTTT
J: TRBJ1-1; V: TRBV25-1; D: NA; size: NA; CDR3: CASSDWGRFTEAFF; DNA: TGTGCCAGCAGTGATTGGGGGCGGTTCACTGAAGCTTTCTTT
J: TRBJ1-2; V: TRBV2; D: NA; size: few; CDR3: CASADGWQGPYGYTF; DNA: TGTGCCAGCGCTGATGGATGGCAGGGGCCCTATGGCTACACCTTC
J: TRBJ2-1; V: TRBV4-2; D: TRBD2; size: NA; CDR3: CASSTRTSGGRSYNEQFF; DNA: TGTGCCAGCAGCACTAGGACTAGCGGGGGCCGCTCCTACAATGAGCAGTTCTTC
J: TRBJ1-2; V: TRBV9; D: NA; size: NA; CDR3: CASSVGLETVQHYGYTF; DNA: TGTGCCAGCAGCGTAGGTTTGGAGACAGTACAACACTATGGCTACACCTTC
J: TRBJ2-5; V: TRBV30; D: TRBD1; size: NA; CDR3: CAWSVSGGFETQYF; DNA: TGTGCCTGGAGTGTGTCAGGGGGCTTTGAGACCCAGTACTTC
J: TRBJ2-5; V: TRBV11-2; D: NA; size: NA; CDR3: CASSLGGSARETQYF; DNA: TGTGCCAGCAGCCTGGGGGGTAGCGCGCGGGAGACCCAGTACTTC
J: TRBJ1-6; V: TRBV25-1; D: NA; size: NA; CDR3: CASKDSNSPLHF; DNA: TGTGCCAGCAAAGACAGTAATTCACCCCTCCACTTT
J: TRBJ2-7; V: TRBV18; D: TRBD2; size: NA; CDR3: CASSPGGLAPDGLQYF; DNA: TGTGCCAGCTCACCAGGAGGACTAGCGCCTGATGGTTTGCAGTACTTC
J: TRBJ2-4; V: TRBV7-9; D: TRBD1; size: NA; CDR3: CASSRGQGAEAKNIQYF; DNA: TGTGCCAGCAGCCGAGGACAGGGGGCGGAGGCCAAAAACATTCAGTACTTC
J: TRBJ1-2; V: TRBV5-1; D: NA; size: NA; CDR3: CASSLGQSNYGYTF; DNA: TGCGCCAGCAGCTTGGGGCAGTCTAACTATGGCTACACCTTC
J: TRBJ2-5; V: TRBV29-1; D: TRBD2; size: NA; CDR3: CSVGTSGGFAETQYF; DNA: TGCAGCGTGGGGACTAGCGGGGGTTTTGCAGAGACCCAGTACTTC
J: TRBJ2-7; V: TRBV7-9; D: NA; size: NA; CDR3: CASSAREGGFSGTIVEQYF; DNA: TGTGCCAGCAGCGCCAGGGAGGGGGGCTTCTCCGGGACTATCGTCGAGCAGTACTTC
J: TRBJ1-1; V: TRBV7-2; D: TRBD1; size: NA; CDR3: CASSLRTGPAFF; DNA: TGTGCCAGCAGCTTAAGGACAGGGCCAGCTTTCTTT
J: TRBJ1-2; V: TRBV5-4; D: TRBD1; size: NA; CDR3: CASSRQGRANYGYTF; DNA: TGTGCCAGCAGCAGACAGGGGAGAGCTAACTATGGCTACACCTTC
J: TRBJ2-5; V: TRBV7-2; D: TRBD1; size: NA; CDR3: CASSILTGGQETQYF; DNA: TGTGCCAGCAGCATACTGACAGGGGGGCAAGAGACCCAGTACTTC
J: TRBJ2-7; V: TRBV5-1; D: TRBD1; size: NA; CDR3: CASTGTGSSYEQYF; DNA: TGCGCCAGCACCGGGACAGGGAGCTCCTACGAGCAGTACTTC
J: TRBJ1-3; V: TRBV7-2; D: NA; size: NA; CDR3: CASSSGVGNTIYF; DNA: TGTGCCAGCAGCTCGGGAGTCGGAAACACCATATATTTT
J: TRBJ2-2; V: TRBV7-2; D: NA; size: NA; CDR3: CASRRDPNTGELFF; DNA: TGTGCCAGCAGGCGGGACCCGAACACCGGGGAGCTGTTTTTT
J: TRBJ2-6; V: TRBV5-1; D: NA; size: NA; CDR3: CASSPVQGLGANVLTF; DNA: TGCGCCAGCAGCCCCGTGCAGGGGCTTGGGGCCAACGTCCTGACTTTC
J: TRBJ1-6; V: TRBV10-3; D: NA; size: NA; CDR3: CAISEREGKLHF; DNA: TGTGCCATCAGTGAGCGGGAAGGGAAGCTCCACTTT
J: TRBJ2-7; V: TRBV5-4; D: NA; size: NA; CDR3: CASRVGGGSYHEQYF; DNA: TGTGCCAGCCGGGTTGGTGGGGGGAGCTACCACGAGCAGTACTTC
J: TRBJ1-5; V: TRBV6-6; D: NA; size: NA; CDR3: CASSYSMTKSNQPQHF; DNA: TGTGCCAGCAGTTACTCGATGACAAAAAGCAATCAGCCCCAGCATTTT
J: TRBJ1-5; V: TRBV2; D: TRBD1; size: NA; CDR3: CASSAGTGGYQPQHF; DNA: TGTGCCAGCAGCGCCGGGACAGGAGGTTATCAGCCCCAGCATTTT
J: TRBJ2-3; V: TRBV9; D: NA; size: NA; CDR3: CASSVAPGLAETQYF; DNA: TGTGCCAGCAGCGTAGCCCCCGGGTTAGCAGAGACGCAGTATTTT
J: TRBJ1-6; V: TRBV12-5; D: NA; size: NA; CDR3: CASGLVLGGGRDSPLHF; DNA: TGTGCTAGTGGTTTGGTACTGGGAGGAGGGCGCGATTCACCCCTCCACTTT
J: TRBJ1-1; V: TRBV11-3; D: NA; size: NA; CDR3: CASSLGAQGNTEAFF; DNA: TGTGCCAGCAGCTTAGGGGCCCAGGGGAACACTGAAGCTTTCTTT
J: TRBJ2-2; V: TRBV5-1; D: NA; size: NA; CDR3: CASSLVGTGELFF; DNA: TGCGCCAGCAGCTTGGTCGGCACCGGGGAGCTGTTTTTT
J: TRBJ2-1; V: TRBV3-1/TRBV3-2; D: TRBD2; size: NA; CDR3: CASRLAGEQFF; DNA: TGTGCCAGCAGGCTAGCGGGGGAGCAGTTCTTC
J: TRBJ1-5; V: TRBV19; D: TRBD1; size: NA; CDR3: CASTGTGGAQPQHF; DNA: TGTGCCAGTACCGGGACAGGTGGAGCACAGCCCCAGCATTTT
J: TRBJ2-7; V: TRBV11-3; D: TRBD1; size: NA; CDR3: CASSLSPGQRSYEQYF; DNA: TGTGCCAGCAGCCTCTCCCCGGGACAGCGCTCCTACGAGCAGTACTTC
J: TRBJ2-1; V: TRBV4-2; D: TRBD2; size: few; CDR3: CASSQTRSGGTDEQFF; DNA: TGTGCCAGCAGCCAGACCCGAAGCGGGGGTACGGATGAGCAGTTCTTC
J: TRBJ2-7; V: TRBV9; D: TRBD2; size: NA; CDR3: CASSVTGTSEQYF; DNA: TGTGCCAGCAGCGTGACCGGGACTAGCGAGCAGTACTTC
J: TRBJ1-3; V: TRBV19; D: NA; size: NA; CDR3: CASRPRRGSSGNTIYF; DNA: TGTGCCAGTAGACCCAGGCGGGGGAGCTCTGGAAACACCATATATTTT